This T cell receptor (beta chain) was retrieved from a study of shared clonotypes between healthy human individuals (dated by TCRdb to about 2020). Regarding the study in general: Three men and two women, aged 18 to 49 years, made up the cohort. To estimate repertoire size and how much clonotypes are shared between individuals, the study performed deep sequencing of blood TCR repertoires from five healthy adults. For each donor, CD4 naive and CD4 memory were each given three plates, CD8 naive was given two plates, and CD8 memory was given one plate. Libraries were prepared and TCR repertoires were sequenced by different laboratories using diverse techniques, in order to increase sequencing depth and limit assay-specific biases. Leukapheresis yielded between about 0.9 and 10 billion PBMCs per donor. Broader findings and caveats from the paper: Sampling was limited to blood, and TCR repertoires in tissue likely differ from TCR repertoires in blood. Higher generation probabilities were observed for clonotypes shared by all four sorted-subset donors than for non-shared clonotypes. Sharing across several donors was observed for 5% to 6.5% of naive CD4, 3% to 4% of naive CD8, 2% to 2.5% of memory CD4, and approximately 0.41% of memory CD8 clonotypes. Pairwise subsampling indicated that sequencing depth was expected to affect the degree of clonotype sharing among donors. The small number of donors limited the genetic and exposure-history diversity represented. Rarefaction of sorted-subset datasets indicated incomplete sequencing despite the large sequencing depth. Naive subsets generally had larger estimated clonotype richness than memory subsets.

Using the deep immunoSEQ assay, multiplex PCR amplified TCR CDR3 regions from genomic DNA. Extracted genomic DNA from each cell subset was spread evenly across all wells of several immunoSEQ 96-well plates, with each plate serving as a replicate. For sorted subsets, each replicate PCR was loaded with 200 ng genomic DNA, equivalent to roughly 30,000 T cell genomes. Purified libraries were measured with a Qubit 3.0 fluorometer, size-checked on a Bioanalyzer 2100, and measured again with the KAPA Library Quantification kit. Every immunoSEQ 96-well plate was sequenced on a separate single-read 150-cycle Illumina NextSeq 550 flow cell. The study's processing was this. Because only junctional sequences without quality scores were contained in the immunoSEQ output, filtering matching that applied to full-length reads could not be performed. To assign V/J genes and CDR3, sequences were annotated using PyIR, a Python wrapper for IgBLAST v1.9, with IMGT germline references. Reads were removed for weak V/J assignments (E-value above 1e-6), missing CDR3, stop codons, out-of-frame junctions, or ambiguous translated residues. V3J clonotypes were defined by identical inferred V gene, J gene, and CDR3 amino acid sequence. The percentage overlap between two repertoires was calculated by dividing the number of shared unique clonotypes by the size of the smaller repertoire. RTK rarefaction, the Chao1 estimator, and Recon v2.1 estimates of unobserved clonotypes were used to assess repertoire richness. For all TCRbeta clonotypes obtained by the gDNA method from a handful of donors, generation probabilities were computed with OLGA. The table was pulled from immuneACCESS by TCRdb, which kept in-frame rearrangements only. Such tables lose some clones; where checked, under half of the loss comes from unresolved V genes, and the rest has no known cause. Clonal size and the V and J genes are those of that table, whereas D and trimming came from the DNA. The sample profile shows about 2 million clones; roughly 96% of them were found once. The ten largest clones add up to 0.1% to 0.15% of the sample.

Donors were healthy HIV-negative adults with no recently reported acute infections or vaccinations. Every donor was a Caucasian adult living in Nashville, Tennessee, USA. CD4+ T cells were enriched by magnetic negative selection; naive cells were then positively selected on CD45RA, and the negative fraction formed the memory subset. After blood collection by leukapheresis, PBMCs were isolated using Ficoll-Histopaque density gradient centrifugation and then cryopreserved in the vapor phase of liquid nitrogen. Analytical flow cytometry was used to check the purity and quantity of each magnetically sorted T cell population. Genomic DNA was isolated from each sorted fraction and quantified by UV absorbance on a Nanodrop 2000c. Compared with germline, V lacks 5 bases and J lacks 0 bases; bases without a gene match: 4. Per the germline V gene (reference sequence), LNHDA is the CDR1 and SQIVND is the CDR2. CDR3 length: 15 amino acids, cysteine to phenylalanine. Only CDR3 DNA is held: 45 bases, read in frame from base 1.

Concerning this clone: Its target antigen remains unknown. No much larger clone is present one base from it, and per-base qualities are unavailable. This same CDR3 is encoded by further DNA sequences in the sample.

The source material was naive CD4+ T cells sorted from blood. The sample's cell subset or site label, in plain terms: CD45RA+ positively selected. The rearranged segments are TRBV19 and TRBJ1-5; 7 central bases correspond to TRBD1. The TCR comes from a man aged 18 to 29 in good health. The sequence in DNA is TGTGCCAGTAGTCGAGACAGGGATAGCAATCAGCCCCAGCATTTT. Its translation is CASSRDRDSNQPQHF.